This T cell receptor (beta chain) derives from a study of lung T cells in sarcoidosis with Löfgren's syndrome. Study overall: Analyses focused on Löfgren's syndrome patients.

This clonotype was counted at least ten times. What it recognizes is unknown. The V gene's germline CDR1 is SQVTM and CDR2 ANQGSEA. The germline V and J ends were trimmed by 4 bases and 2 bases, with 7 bases remaining between them. This CDR3 has 12 residues. TCRdb passed the reads through MiXCR, listing each CDR3 protein once. The table includes roughly 19,000 distinct CDR3 sequences, about 22% detected once. Study observations and caveats: Paired TRAV12-1/TRBV2 TCRs showed CDR3 homology and preferential pairing. Shared TRAV12-1 and TRBV2 CDR3 motifs were reported across several patients.

The TCR comes from a human donor with sarcoidosis (Löfgren's syndrome or another form), or a control subject (not recorded which). Sequencing was carried out using CD4+ T cells from PBMCs. The chain couples TRBV29-1 to TRBJ2-3, with D tentatively TRBD1 (5 bases). The CDR3 coding sequence is TGCAGCGTTGGACAGAACACAGATACGCAGTATTTT. It specifies CSVGQNTDTQYF.